These T cell receptor beta chains were read from a single sample in a study of blood T cell repertoires in COVID-19. Using immunoSEQ multiplex PCR, the repertoire was profiled, and TCRdb retains in-frame clones only, with some absent. The data hold about 14,000 clones, with under 95% observed a single time. The sample comprised peripheral blood. The source is a human donor in a cohort sampled during active COVID-19. CDR3s include the opening cysteine and the closing phenylalanine or tryptophan. The order of the fields is J gene, clone size, D gene, V gene, CDR3 DNA, CDR3 protein. D genes are given only for firm matches. The listing skips clone size in some rows; elsewhere it reads once, few, many or a size class.

TRBJ2-3 | - | TRBD1 | TRBV2 | TGTGCCAGCAAGTTAACTACCGGACAGGGAAGAGCAGATACGCAGTATTTT | CASKLTTGQGRADTQYF
TRBJ1-1 | - | - | TRBV6-2/TRBV6-3 | TGTGCCAGCAGTAAAGGGCGGGGGGCCCGGCACACTGAAGCTTTCTTT | CASSKGRGARHTEAFF
TRBJ2-2 | - | TRBD1 | TRBV19 | TGTGCCAGTAGCGACAGGGTCAGAAGTTCCGGGGAGCTGTTTTTT | CASSDRVRSSGELFF
TRBJ2-2 | - | - | TRBV25-1 | TGTGCCAGCAGTGGATACGTTACCGGGGAGCTGTTTTTT | CASSGYVTGELFF
TRBJ2-7 | - | TRBD2 | TRBV28 | TGTGCCAGCAGCCTAAGCGGACTAGCGGGTCACGAGCAGTACTTC | CASSLSGLAGHEQYF
TRBJ2-7 | - | TRBD2 | TRBV18 | TGTGCCAGCTCACCGGGCGGGGGGGCGGACGAGCAGTACTTC | CASSPGGGADEQYF
TRBJ1-1 | - | - | TRBV10-3 | TGTGCCACCGGGAAACAGGGAGTAGACACTGAAGCTTTCTTT | CATGKQGVDTEAFF
TRBJ1-1 | - | TRBD1 | TRBV7-2 | TGTGCCAGCAGCTCCCATGGGCAGGGGGCGAACACTGAAGCTTTCTTT | CASSSHGQGANTEAFF
TRBJ2-3 | - | TRBD2 | TRBV9 | TGTGCCAGCAGCGTAGCGGGAGGAAGCACAGATACGCAGTATTTT | CASSVAGGSTDTQYF
TRBJ2-3 | - | TRBD1 | TRBV18 | TGTGCCAGCTCACCACGGGGGACAGGGGGCCCTGCAGATACGCAGTATTTT | CASSPRGTGGPADTQYF
TRBJ2-3 | once | TRBD1 | TRBV7-2 | TGTGCCAGCAGCTCGGGACAGGGCACAGATACGCAGTATTTT | CASSSGQGTDTQYF
TRBJ1-2 | - | - | TRBV19 | TGTGCCAGTAGGGGCGACCTCAACTATGGCTACACCTTC | CASRGDLNYGYTF
TRBJ1-1 | - | TRBD1 | TRBV6-4 | TGTGCCAGCAGACATACTACAGGGGGGAAGAACACTGAAGCTTTCTTT | CASRHTTGGKNTEAFF
TRBJ2-3 | - | - | TRBV3-1/TRBV3-2 | TGTGCCAGCAAGGTGGGCGGGAGCACAGATACGCAGTATTTT | CASKVGGSTDTQYF
TRBJ2-3 | - | - | TRBV6-1 | TGTGCCAGCAGTGAAGTTCAGTTTCGGAAGTTGGGGGCGATAGATACGCAGTATTTT | CASSEVQFRKLGAIDTQYF
TRBJ1-6 | - | - | TRBV30 | TGTGCCTGGAGTGTTCAGGCGAACTATAATTCACCCCTCCACTTT | CAWSVQANYNSPLHF
TRBJ2-3 | - | TRBD2 | TRBV5-1 | TGCGCCAGCAGCTTGGGTTCTAGCGGGAGCTTGGATACGCAGTATTTT | CASSLGSSGSLDTQYF
TRBJ2-2 | - | TRBD1 | TRBV19 | TGTGCCAGTAGAAAACAGGGGACCATTAACACCGGGGAGCTGTTTTTT | CASRKQGTINTGELFF
TRBJ1-6 | - | TRBD1 | TRBV30 | TGTGCCTGGCACCGGGACAGGACGTTCTCCTATAATTCACCCCTCCACTTT | CAWHRDRTFSYNSPLHF
TRBJ2-3 | once | TRBD2 | TRBV7-2 | TGTGCCAGCAGAACTAGCGGGGGTACAGATACGCAGTATTTT | CASRTSGGTDTQYF
TRBJ1-5 | - | - | TRBV6-1 | TGTGCCAGCAGTGAGGAGTTCAATCAGCCCCAGCATTTT | CASSEEFNQPQHF
TRBJ1-1 | once | - | TRBV3-1/TRBV3-2 | TGTGCCAGCAGCCGGGGGGATTTAGGGAGGATGAACACTGAAGCTTTCTTT | CASSRGDLGRMNTEAFF
TRBJ1-5 | few | - | TRBV4-1 | TGCGCCAGCAGCCAAGACGACACATACAATCAGCCCCAGCATTTT | CASSQDDTYNQPQHF
TRBJ2-7 | - | - | TRBV5-6 | TGTGCCAGCAGCTTGGTCTCTAACTCCTACGAGCAGTACTTC | CASSLVSNSYEQYF
TRBJ2-5 | - | - | TRBV28 | TGTGCCAGCAGTCCTTCTCTGAAGGCAGGTCAAGAGACCCAGTACTTC | CASSPSLKAGQETQYF
TRBJ2-1 | - | - | TRBV5-1 | TGCGCCAGCAGCGGGGGGGCGCGGGTTGGGTCCTACAATGAGCAGTTCTTC | CASSGGARVGSYNEQFF
TRBJ1-1 | - | - | TRBV27 | TGTGCCAGCAGGGGGCAACTGAACACTGAAGCTTTCTTT | CASRGQLNTEAFF
TRBJ2-7 | - | TRBD1 | TRBV5-1 | TGCGCCAGCAGCGGGGGACAGCTATACGAGCAGTACTTC | CASSGGQLYEQYF
TRBJ2-3 | - | TRBD1 | TRBV13 | TGTGCCAGCAGCTTAGGTTCTAAGACAGGGGGTTTAGCAGATACGCAGTATTTT | CASSLGSKTGGLADTQYF
TRBJ2-5 | few | - | TRBV9 | TGTGCCAGCAGCGTAGTCCGGACAAAAGAGACCCAGTACTTC | CASSVVRTKETQYF
TRBJ2-1 | few | TRBD2 | TRBV7-9 | TGTGCCAGCAGCTTACTCACAGCGGGGGCGTTAAGCTCCTACAATGAGCAGTTCTTC | CASSLLTAGALSSYNEQFF
TRBJ2-1 | - | TRBD2 | TRBV6-5 | TGTGCCAGCAGTCCGGGAGGGGCTTACAATGAGCAGTTCTTC | CASSPGGAYNEQFF
TRBJ1-2 | - | TRBD1 | TRBV28 | TGTGCCAGCAGCCCTCCGGGACAGGTGGGCTACACCTTC | CASSPPGQVGYTF
TRBJ2-2 | once | TRBD2 | TRBV5-4 | TGTGCCAGCAGCCCCGGGACTAGCGGGGGGCCCACCGGGGAGCTGTTTTTT | CASSPGTSGGPTGELFF
TRBJ2-3 | - | TRBD2 | TRBV19 | TGTGCCAGTAGGTTGGCGGGAGCCGGCCCAGATACGCAGTATTTT | CASRLAGAGPDTQYF
TRBJ2-1 | - | - | TRBV7-8 | TGTGCCAGCAGCGTGAGCGAATACAATGAGCAGTTCTTC | CASSVSEYNEQFF
TRBJ1-1 | - | - | TRBV5-4 | TGTGCCAGCAGCCCGGGGGGGGCGGGGAACACTGAAGCTTTCTTT | CASSPGGAGNTEAFF
TRBJ2-7 | - | - | TRBV3-1/TRBV3-2 | TGTGCCAGCAGCCGCGATCTCAACTACGAGCAGTACTTC | CASSRDLNYEQYF
TRBJ2-3 | - | TRBD2 | TRBV28 | TGTGCCAGCAGTCTCGACCCCGCACTAGCGGTGAGCTGCACAGATACGCAGTATTTT | CASSLDPALAVSCTDTQYF
TRBJ2-3 | - | - | TRBV9 | TGTGCCAGCAGCGCGGACGGACAGACAGATACGCAGTATTTT | CASSADGQTDTQYF
TRBJ1-2 | - | TRBD1 | TRBV7-2 | TGTGCCAGCAGCTTAGTACCAGGGGGGTCGAGGGGCTACACCTTC | CASSLVPGGSRGYTF
TRBJ1-1 | - | - | TRBV28 | TGTGCCAGCAGTTCATTTGGCAGAGGGAGGCTCGTAGTAGCTTTCTTT | CASSSFGRGRLVVAFF
TRBJ1-2 | - | - | TRBV30 | TGTGCCTGGAAGTCGGGGGTTGGCTACACCTTC | CAWKSGVGYTF
TRBJ2-2 | - | TRBD2 | TRBV13 | TGTGCCAGCAGCTTAGGACTAGCGGGGGCCGGAAACACCGGGGAGCTGTTTTTT | CASSLGLAGAGNTGELFF
TRBJ2-3 | - | TRBD1 | TRBV2 | TGTGCCAGCAGTGATTATAGGGGGCAAGATACGCAGTATTTT | CASSDYRGQDTQYF
TRBJ2-7 | - | TRBD1 | TRBV27 | TGTGCCAGCAGTTTAAGCTCAGGGGGCGAGCAGTACTTC | CASSLSSGGEQYF
TRBJ2-7 | medium-sized | TRBD1 | TRBV28 | TGTGCCAGCAGCCCACAGGGGGCGGTATCCTACGAGCAGTACTTC | CASSPQGAVSYEQYF
TRBJ2-3 | - | - | TRBV3-1/TRBV3-2 | TGTGCCAGCAGCCCTACGCTCCGCCTGCCGCAGTATTTT | CASSPTLRLPQYF
TRBJ1-1 | - | TRBD1 | TRBV30 | TGTGCCTGGAGCGGAGGGACAGCCAACACTGAAGCTTTCTTT | CAWSGGTANTEAFF
TRBJ1-2 | - | TRBD1 | TRBV6-5 | TGTGCCAGCAGCTACCGAGTGGACAGGGGGCGGTATGGCTACACCTTC | CASSYRVDRGRYGYTF
TRBJ2-3 | once | TRBD2 | TRBV5-4 | TGTGCCAGCAGCGAGGGACTAGCGGGGGGGCTAGATACGCAGTATTTT | CASSEGLAGGLDTQYF
TRBJ1-4 | once | TRBD1 | TRBV15 | TGTGCCACCAGCAGGTCACAGGGGGCGGGTAATGAAAAACTGTTTTTT | CATSRSQGAGNEKLFF
TRBJ1-2 | - | - | TRBV28 | TGTGCCAGCAGAAGATCAGGGTCCACTAACTATGGCTACACCTTC | CASRRSGSTNYGYTF
TRBJ1-5 | - | - | TRBV25-1 | TGTGCCAGCAGTGTGGTTCGGGGTGGGCCCCAGCATTTT | CASSVVRGGPQHF
TRBJ1-1 | - | - | TRBV29-1 | TGCAGCGTTGTGCCGCCTATGGAGGTCATGAACACTGAAGCTTTCTTT | CSVVPPMEVMNTEAFF